This T cell receptor beta chain was captured by sequencing in a study of blood T cell repertoires in COVID-19. Clones were read by immunoSEQ multiplex PCR, and TCRdb kept only the in-frame ones, dropping some. The sample shows about 70,000 clones, around 86% of them seen only once. Sequenced material: peripheral blood. This clonotype originated in a woman younger than 35 with acute or convalescent COVID-19.

This CDR3 is CASGEAGEKLFF. In nucleotides, the CDR3 is TGTGCCAGCGGGGAGGCCGGAGAAAAACTGTTTTTT. The chain is built from TRBV6-5 and TRBJ1-4; D unclear. Trimming removed 8 bases at V and 8 bases at J, with 12 bases between. The CDR3 sequence is 12 residues long. Germline V gives CDR1 MNHEY, CDR2 SVGAGI.